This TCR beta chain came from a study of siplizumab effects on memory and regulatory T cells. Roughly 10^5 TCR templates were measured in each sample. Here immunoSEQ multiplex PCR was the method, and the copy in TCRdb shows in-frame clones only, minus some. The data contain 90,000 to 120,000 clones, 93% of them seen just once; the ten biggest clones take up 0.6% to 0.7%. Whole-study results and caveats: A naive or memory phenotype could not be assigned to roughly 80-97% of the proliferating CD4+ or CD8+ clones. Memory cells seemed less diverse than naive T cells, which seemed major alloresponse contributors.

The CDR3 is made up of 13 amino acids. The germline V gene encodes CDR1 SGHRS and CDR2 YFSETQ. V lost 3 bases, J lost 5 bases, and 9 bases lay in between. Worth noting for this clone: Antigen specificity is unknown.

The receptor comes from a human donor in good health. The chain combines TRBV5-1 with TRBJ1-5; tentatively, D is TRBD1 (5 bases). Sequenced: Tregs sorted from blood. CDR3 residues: CASSWDGDQPQHF. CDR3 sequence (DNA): TGCGCCAGCAGCTGGGACGGAGATCAGCCCCAGCATTTT.